The subject of this entry is one T cell receptor (beta chain). Its antigen is as yet unknown. TCRdb reanalysed the RT-PCR reads using MiXCR and keeps one entry per CDR3 protein. The table includes over 800,000 distinct CDR3 sequences, around 20% detected once. V lost 2 bases, J lost 5 bases, and 9 bases lay in between. The CDR3 covers 13 residues. This specimen belongs to a study of response to subunit inactivated influenza vaccine. Study-wide findings and caveats: Each seasonal flu vaccination may recruit only limited new T cells, authors suggested.

The chain links TRBV12-3 or TRBV12-4 to TRBJ1-1, with unresolved D. This material consisted of PBMCs from blood, taken 5 days after vaccination. This clonotype was sampled from a man aged 45-60 years who received an inactivated influenza vaccine. The CDR3 protein is CASSLSRVTEAFF. DNA of the CDR3: TGTGCCAGCAGTTTAAGTCGGGTGACTGAAGCTTTCTTT.